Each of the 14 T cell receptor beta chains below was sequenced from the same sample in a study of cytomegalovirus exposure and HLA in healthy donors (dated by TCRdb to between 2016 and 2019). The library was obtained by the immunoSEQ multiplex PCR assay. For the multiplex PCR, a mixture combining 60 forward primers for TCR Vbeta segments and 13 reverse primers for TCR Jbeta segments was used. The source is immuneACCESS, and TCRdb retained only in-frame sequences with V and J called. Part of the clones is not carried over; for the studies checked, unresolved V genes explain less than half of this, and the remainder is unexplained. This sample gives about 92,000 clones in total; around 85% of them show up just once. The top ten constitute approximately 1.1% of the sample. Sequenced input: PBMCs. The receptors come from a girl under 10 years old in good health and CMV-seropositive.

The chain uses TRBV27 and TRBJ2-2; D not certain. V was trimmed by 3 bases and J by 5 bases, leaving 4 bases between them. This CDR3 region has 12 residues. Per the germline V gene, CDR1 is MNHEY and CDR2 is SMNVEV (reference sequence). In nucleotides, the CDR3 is TGTGCCAGCAGTTTTTCGACCGGGGAGCTGTTTTTT. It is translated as CASSFSTGELFF.

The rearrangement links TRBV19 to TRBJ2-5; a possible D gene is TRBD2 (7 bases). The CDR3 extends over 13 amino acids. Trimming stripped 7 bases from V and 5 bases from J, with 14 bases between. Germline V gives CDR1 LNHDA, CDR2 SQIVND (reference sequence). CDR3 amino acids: CASTKGGRETQYF. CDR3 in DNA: TGTGCCAGTACCAAGGGGGGGCGGGAGACCCAGTACTTC.

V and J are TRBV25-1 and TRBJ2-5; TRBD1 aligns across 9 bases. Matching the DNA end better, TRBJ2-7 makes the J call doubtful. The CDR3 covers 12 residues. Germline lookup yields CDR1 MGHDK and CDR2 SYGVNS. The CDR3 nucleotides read TGTGCCAGCGGGACAGGGCCCTACGAGCAGTACTTC. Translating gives CASGTGPYEQYF.

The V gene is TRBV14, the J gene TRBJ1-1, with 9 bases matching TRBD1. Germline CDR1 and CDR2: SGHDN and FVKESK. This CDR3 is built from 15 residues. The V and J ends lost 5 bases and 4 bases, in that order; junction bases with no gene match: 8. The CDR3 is CASSFGTGWSTEAFF. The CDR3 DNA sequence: TGTGCCAGCAGCTTCGGGACAGGGTGGAGCACTGAAGCTTTCTTT.

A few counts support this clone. The CDR3 nucleotides read TGTGCCAGCAGGAGGGGGCGGTCTACCTACGAGCAGTACTTC. Its protein product is CASRRGRSTYEQYF. The chain carries TRBV28 and TRBJ2-7; 7 positions agree with TRBD1. Germline V CDR1 and CDR2: MDHEN, SYDVKM. The CDR3 runs 14 residues. V gave up 6 bases and J gave up 2 bases; unmatched junction bases: 7.

CDR3 bases: TGTGCCATCAGTGAGTTGGCGGGTTTGAACACTGAAGCTTTCTTT. It is translated as CAISELAGLNTEAFF. The rearrangement joins TRBV10-3 to TRBJ1-1; no firm D call. This CDR3 is built from 15 residues. Germline V lookup: CDR1 ENHRY, CDR2 SYGVKD. The V end was cut by 1 base, the J end by 0 bases, with 9 bases between.

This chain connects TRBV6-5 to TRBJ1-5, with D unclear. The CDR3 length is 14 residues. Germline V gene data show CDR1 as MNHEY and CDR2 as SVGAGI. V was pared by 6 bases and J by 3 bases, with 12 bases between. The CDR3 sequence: CASSSLLPNQPQHF. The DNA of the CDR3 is TGTGCCAGCAGCTCCTTGCTACCCAATCAGCCCCAGCATTTT.

The CDR3 loop is CASSIRIGQGQETQYF. The CDR3 DNA sequence: TGTGCCAGTAGTATCCGTATCGGACAGGGCCAAGAGACCCAGTACTTC. V gene TRBV19 combines with J gene TRBJ2-5; 8 positions agree with TRBD1. The CDR3 loop spans 16 amino acids. Germline CDR1 and CDR2: LNHDA and SQIVND (reference sequence). The trim removed 3 bases at V and 1 base at J, leaving 7 bases unmatched.

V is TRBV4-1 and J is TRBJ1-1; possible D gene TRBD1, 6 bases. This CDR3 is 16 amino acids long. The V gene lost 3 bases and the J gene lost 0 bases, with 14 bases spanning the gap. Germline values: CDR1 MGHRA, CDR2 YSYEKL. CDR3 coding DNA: TGCGCCAGCAGCCACAGGGGAGTGAACATGAACACTGAAGCTTTCTTT. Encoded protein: CASSHRGVNMNTEAFF.

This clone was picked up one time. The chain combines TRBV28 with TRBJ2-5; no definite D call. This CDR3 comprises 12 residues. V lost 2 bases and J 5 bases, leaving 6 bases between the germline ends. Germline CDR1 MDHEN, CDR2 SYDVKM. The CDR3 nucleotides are TGTGCCAGCAGTTTACGAGTGGAGACCCAGTACTTC. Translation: CASSLRVETQYF.

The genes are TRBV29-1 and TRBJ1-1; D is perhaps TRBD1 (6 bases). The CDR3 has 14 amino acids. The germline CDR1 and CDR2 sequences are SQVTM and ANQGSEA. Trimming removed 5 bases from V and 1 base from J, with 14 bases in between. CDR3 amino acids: CSVKDSSWNTEAFF. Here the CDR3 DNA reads TGCAGCGTTAAGGACAGTTCCTGGAACACTGAAGCTTTCTTT.

The CDR3 coding sequence is TGTGCCAGCAGCGGGGGACAGGGTAATACTGAAGCTTTCTTT. Translated, it gives CASSGGQGNTEAFF. The gene calls are TRBV11-3 and TRBJ1-1, with 9 nucleotides matching TRBD1. The CDR3 contains 14 residues. CDR1 is SGHNT, CDR2 YENEEA, per germline. Losses at the gene ends were 5 bases for V and 5 bases for J; bases not matched to a gene: 6.

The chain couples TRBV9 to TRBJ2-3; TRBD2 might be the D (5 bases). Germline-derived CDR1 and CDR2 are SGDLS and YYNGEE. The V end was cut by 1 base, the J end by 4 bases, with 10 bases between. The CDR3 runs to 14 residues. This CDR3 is CASSVRTSSDTQYF. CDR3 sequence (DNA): TGTGCCAGCAGCGTACGAACTAGTTCAGATACGCAGTATTTT. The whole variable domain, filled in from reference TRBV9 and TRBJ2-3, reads DSGVTQTPKHLITATGQRVTLRCSPRSGDLSVYWYQQSLDQGLQFLIQYYNGEERAKGNILERFSAQQFPDLHSELNLSSLELGDSALYFCASSVRTSSDTQYFGPGTRLTVL.

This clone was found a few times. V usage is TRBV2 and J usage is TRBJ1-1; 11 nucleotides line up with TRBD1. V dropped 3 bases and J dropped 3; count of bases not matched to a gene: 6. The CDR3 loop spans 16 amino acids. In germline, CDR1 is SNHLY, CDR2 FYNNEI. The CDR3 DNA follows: TGTGCCAGCAGTGACCCCCAGGGACAGGGGGACACTGAAGCTTTCTTT. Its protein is CASSDPQGQGDTEAFF.